This TCR beta chain was sequenced during a study of T cells after yellow fever vaccination. General study points: The study found a weaker secondary response that peaked faster, day 5 versus 15. Reappearance after the booster was observed for most primary-vaccination clones (roughly 95% CD4, about 91% CD8).

A word on this clonotype: As yet, its antigen is unknown.

The authors made TCR cDNA by 5'RACE template switching, adding a universal primer site and UMIs. TCRdb re-derived calls from the 5' RACE reads in MiXCR, one entry per CDR3 protein. The table has 550,000 to 750,000 distinct CDR3 sequences, around an eighth seen once; the top ten hold more than 13%. The source of this sequence is a man aged 25 to 40 who received the YFV17D yellow fever vaccine. This sample comprised PBMCs, obtained on the day of the yellow fever booster vaccination.

The CDR3 region is CASSALLGIAFF. The CDR3 DNA sequence: TGTGCCAGCAGCGCTCTTCTAGGGATAGCGTTCTTC. The rearrangement links TRBV7-9 to TRBJ2-1, with no clear D. Germline CDR1 reads SEHNR; CDR2 reads FQNEAQ (reference sequence). The CDR3 covers 12 residues. Trimming pared 5 bases from V and 15 bases from J, leaving 17 bases between.